This is a list of T cell receptor beta chains from one sample in a study of T cell repertoires in cytomegalovirus infection. TCRdb re-analysed the reads in MiXCR, keeping a single row per CDR3 protein. The table shows around 440,000 distinct CDR3 sequences, with over 9% occurring only once. Sample: PBMCs. These receptors came from a human donor in good health (CMV status not recorded). Some clones in this sample may be carry-over from other donors' samples. The CDR3 runs from the conserved cysteine through the conserved F or W. A D gene is named only where the DNA matches it firmly. Clone size is not always given. Where it is, it says once, few, many or a class for expanded clones.

V gene	D gene	clone size	J gene	CDR3 DNA	CDR3 protein
TRBV13	-	-	TRBJ2-1	TGTGCCAGCAGCCCGCTAAGCACGACCCTTTCTCGGCAGTTCTTC	CASSPLSTTLSRQFF
TRBV28	-	many	TRBJ1-2	TGTGCCAGCACCTTGCCGCAGGCAGCCAACTATGGCTACACCTTC	CASTLPQAANYGYTF
TRBV14	-	few	TRBJ2-7	TGTGCCAGCAGCCCTACAGGGATATTCCACGAGCAGTACTTC	CASSPTGIFHEQYF
TRBV20-1	-	many	TRBJ1-4	TGCAGTGCTAGAGATCCCAGAACTAATGAAAAACTGTTTTTT	CSARDPRTNEKLFF
TRBV29-1	-	many	TRBJ1-1	TGCAGCGTTGGAAAGTCGACAGTGAACACTGAAGCTTTCTTT	CSVGKSTVNTEAFF
TRBV29-1	TRBD1	-	TRBJ2-7	TGCAGCGGGTCGACAGGGGGCTACGAGCAGTACTTC	CSGSTGGYEQYF
TRBV5-6	-	many	TRBJ1-1	TGTGCCAGCAGCCAGGACATGATGAACACTGAAGCTTTCTTT	CASSQDMMNTEAFF
TRBV5-1	TRBD1	-	TRBJ1-1	TGCGCCAGCAGCTTGATCGGGACAGGGGACGCTGAAGCTTTCTTT	CASSLIGTGDAEAFF
TRBV2	-	-	TRBJ2-2	TGTGCCAGCTCACTGGGGGCTATACTAACCGGGGAGCTGTTTTTT	CASSLGAILTGELFF
TRBV7-2	-	-	TRBJ1-2	TGTGCCAGCAGCTTAGTTGAGGGGAACTATGGCTACACCTTC	CASSLVEGNYGYTF
TRBV27	-	-	TRBJ1-1	TGTGCCAGCAGCCCACAGGGTACCACTGAAGCTTTCTTT	CASSPQGTTEAFF
TRBV6-6	-	many	TRBJ1-3	TGTGCCAGCAGCCCCACAGAGTTCTCTGGAAACACCATATATTTT	CASSPTEFSGNTIYF
TRBV11-2	-	many	TRBJ1-5	TGTGCCAGCAGCTTAGATGGACGTTCCAATCAGCCCCAGCATTTT	CASSLDGRSNQPQHF
TRBV19	-	many	TRBJ2-2	TGTGCCAGTAGTACCTGGTCCAGGGGCTATAACACCGGGGAGCTGTTTTTT	CASSTWSRGYNTGELFF
TRBV4-1	-	-	TRBJ2-1	TGCGCCAGCAGCCAGAGCGCCAGCTCCTACAATGAGCAGTTCTTC	CASSQSASSYNEQFF
TRBV27	TRBD1	many	TRBJ1-2	TGTGCCAGCAGGAACAGGGGGGATTACACCTTC	CASRNRGDYTF
TRBV28	TRBD2	many	TRBJ2-1	TGTGCCAGCAGTTTAAGGACTAGGACCCTCAATGAGCAGTTCTTC	CASSLRTRTLNEQFF
TRBV5-4	-	-	TRBJ2-1	TGTGCCAGCAGCTTGGTATCGGGCGGGCTAAGCTCCTACAATGAGCAGTTCTTC	CASSLVSGGLSSYNEQFF
TRBV5-4	TRBD2	many	TRBJ2-3	TGTCCCCGGGTTAGCGGGGGGGGGCATACGCAGTATTTT	CPRVSGGGHTQYF
TRBV19	-	many	TRBJ1-5	TGTGCCAGTAGTATGGCGGGGGTGCAGCCCCAGCATTTT	CASSMAGVQPQHF
TRBV29-1	TRBD1	-	TRBJ1-5	TGCAGTGCCGGGACAGATAATCAGCCCCAGCATTTT	CSAGTDNQPQHF
TRBV11-2	-	many	TRBJ2-1	TGTGCCAGCAGATTAAGCGGAGGCGGCGGGGCTTACAATGAGCAGTTCTTC	CASRLSGGGGAYNEQFF
TRBV7-9	TRBD1	many	TRBJ2-1	TGTGCCAGCAGCTTAGCGGGACAGGGTATCATCAATGAGCAGTTCTTC	CASSLAGQGIINEQFF
TRBV7-9	-	few	TRBJ1-6	TGTGCCAGCAGCCCAGAGGGCAGGGACTCACCCCTCCACTTT	CASSPEGRDSPLHF
TRBV28	TRBD1	many	TRBJ1-5	TGTGCCAGTAGACAGGGAGGGGACAATCAGCCCCAGCATTTT	CASRQGGDNQPQHF
TRBV12-3/TRBV12-4	TRBD1	many	TRBJ2-7	TGTGCCAGCAGTTATACAGGGGGGTCACCCTACGAGCAGTACTTC	CASSYTGGSPYEQYF
TRBV20-1	-	-	TRBJ1-4	TGCAGTGCGTTTATGGTTGAAAAACTGTTTTTT	CSAFMVEKLFF
TRBV6-6	-	many	TRBJ1-5	TGTGCCAGCAGTTACAGGGGGTGGCAGCCCCAGCATTTT	CASSYRGWQPQHF
TRBV12-3/TRBV12-4	-	many	TRBJ2-1	TGTGCCAGCAGCCCTATAGCGGCACCCTACAATGAGCAGTTCTTC	CASSPIAAPYNEQFF
TRBV5-1	-	many	TRBJ1-6	TGCGCCAGCACCCCCGGGGGAAATAACTCACCCCTCCACTTT	CASTPGGNNSPLHF
TRBV12-3/TRBV12-4	TRBD1	many	TRBJ1-3	TGTGCCAGCAGTTTTATGGACAGGGGGACTGACACCATATATTTT	CASSFMDRGTDTIYF
TRBV28	-	many	TRBJ2-7	TGTGCCAGCTCCGAGGGGGACTACGAGCAGTACTTC	CASSEGDYEQYF
TRBV12-3/TRBV12-4	TRBD2	many	TRBJ2-5	TGTGCCAGCAGTGACGCGGGAGCTCGAGAGACCCAGTACTTC	CASSDAGARETQYF
TRBV5-1	TRBD2	-	TRBJ2-3	TGCGCCAGCAGCTTGGCGTGGACTAGCGGGAGGGCAGATACGCAGTATTTT	CASSLAWTSGRADTQYF
TRBV28	-	-	TRBJ1-2	TGTGCCAGCAGCTACAGGGTCGAGAGCTATGGCTACACCTTC	CASSYRVESYGYTF
TRBV9	-	many	TRBJ1-6	TGTGCCAGCAGCGTAGATCCGAGGCATAATTCACCCCTCCACTTT	CASSVDPRHNSPLHF
TRBV6-1	-	-	TRBJ1-3	TGTGCCAGCGATAGACACCTGAGCTCTGGAAACACCATATATTTT	CASDRHLSSGNTIYF
TRBV14	-	many	TRBJ1-1	TGTGCCAGCAGCCAGGTTCGCACTGAAGCTTTCTTT	CASSQVRTEAFF
TRBV7-8	-	many	TRBJ2-5	TGTGCCAGCAGCCACACGGGGGAGACCCAGTACTTC	CASSHTGETQYF
TRBV10-3	TRBD1	many	TRBJ2-1	TGTGCCATCAGTCCGGGACAGGGGGATGAGCAGTTCTTC	CAISPGQGDEQFF
TRBV12-3/TRBV12-4	-	many	TRBJ1-5	TGTGCCAGCACCCTCAATCAGCCCCAGCATTTT	CASTLNQPQHF
TRBV25-1	-	-	TRBJ2-5	TGTGCCAGCTGCCTCGGGGGTTACACAGAGACCCAGTACTTC	CASCLGGYTETQYF
TRBV7-9	-	many	TRBJ1-4	TGTGCCAGCAAACGGCGGGCAACTAATGAAAAACTGTTTTTT	CASKRRATNEKLFF
TRBV7-3	TRBD1	many	TRBJ2-3	TGTGCCAGCAGCTCACAGGGGTGGGGCACAGATACGCAGTATTTT	CASSSQGWGTDTQYF
TRBV6-1	TRBD2	many	TRBJ2-5	TGTGCCAGCAGAGCACTAGCGGGAGGCCACCTCCAAGAGACCCAGTACTTC	CASRALAGGHLQETQYF
TRBV27	TRBD2	many	TRBJ2-3	TGTGCCAGCGCGGCGGGGGGTTCTCTGCAGTATTTT	CASAAGGSLQYF
TRBV7-6	TRBD2	many	TRBJ2-5	TGTGCCAGCAGCCGCGGGACTAGCGGGAAAGAGACCCAGTACTTC	CASSRGTSGKETQYF
TRBV5-1	-	-	TRBJ2-3	TGCGCCAGCAGCACCATACCGAGCACAGATACGCAGTATTTT	CASSTIPSTDTQYF
TRBV7-9	-	many	TRBJ2-3	TGTGCCAGCAGCTCCCCGCCTGGGACAAGTACAGATACGCAGTATTTT	CASSSPPGTSTDTQYF
TRBV28	-	many	TRBJ2-1	TGTGCCAACAACCTGGGGACTCACGGCAATGAGCAGTTCTTC	CANNLGTHGNEQFF
TRBV19	-	many	TRBJ1-6	TGTGCCAGTAACAGCGATAATTCACCCCTCCACTTT	CASNSDNSPLHF
TRBV6-5	-	once	TRBJ1-2	TGTGCCAGCACCCGGGACAAGAACTATGGCTACACCTTC	CASTRDKNYGYTF
TRBV19	TRBD1	many	TRBJ2-5	TGTGCCAGTAGCCGCCGGGACAGCCCTCAAGAGACCCAGTACTTC	CASSRRDSPQETQYF
TRBV7-8	TRBD2	-	TRBJ2-1	TGTGCCAGCAGCGGTCGACTAGCGGGCTACAATGAGCAGTGCTTC	CASSGRLAGYNEQCF